This is a list of T cell receptor beta chains from one sample in a study of Tregs in tolerant kidney transplant recipients. The table came from immunoSEQ multiplex PCR; TCRdb's copy has only in-frame clones and leaves some out. Of tens of thousands of clones in the sample, approximately 90% are singletons; the top ten hold about 0.3%. Sequenced material: Tregs from blood, taken before the transplant. These receptors were taken from a human donor who received a combined kidney and bone marrow transplant. Each CDR3 is given with its conserved first and last residue. The D gene is left open where the match is weak. The size entry is marked missing in some rows and otherwise reads once, few, many or a size class.

CDR3 DNA: TGTGCCAGCAGCCAAGGTAGTGATTCGAACACCGGGGAGCTGTTTTTT
CDR3 protein: CASSQGSDSNTGELFF
V gene: TRBV4-2
clone size: NA
J gene: TRBJ2-2
D gene: NA

CDR3 DNA: TGCGCCAGCAGCTTGTATCCAGGGGGGGCCTACGAGCAGTACTTC
CDR3 protein: CASSLYPGGAYEQYF
V gene: TRBV5-1
clone size: NA
J gene: TRBJ2-7
D gene: NA

CDR3 DNA: TGCGCCAGCAGCTCGGGACAGGGGGCAACCGGGGAGCTGTTTTTT
CDR3 protein: CASSSGQGATGELFF
V gene: TRBV5-1
clone size: few
J gene: TRBJ2-2
D gene: TRBD1

CDR3 DNA: TGTGCCAGCAGTGTAGATGGGACAGGGAACACCGGGGAGCTGTTTTTT
CDR3 protein: CASSVDGTGNTGELFF
V gene: TRBV25-1
clone size: NA
J gene: TRBJ2-2
D gene: TRBD1

CDR3 DNA: TGTGCCAGTACTCGCAGGGAGGGCACTGAAGCTTTCTTT
CDR3 protein: CASTRREGTEAFF
V gene: TRBV6-6
clone size: NA
J gene: TRBJ1-1
D gene: NA

CDR3 DNA: TGTGCCAGCAGTTTGGTAGGGACAGAGTACAATGAGCAGTTCTTC
CDR3 protein: CASSLVGTEYNEQFF
V gene: TRBV28
clone size: NA
J gene: TRBJ2-1
D gene: TRBD1

CDR3 DNA: TGTGCCAGCAGTTACCTCCCTAGCGGGAGGTACAATGAGCAGTTCTTC
CDR3 protein: CASSYLPSGRYNEQFF
V gene: TRBV6-5
clone size: once
J gene: TRBJ2-1
D gene: TRBD2

CDR3 DNA: TGTGCCAGCAGTTACTCATTGGGGGCCCACTACGAGCAGTACTTC
CDR3 protein: CASSYSLGAHYEQYF
V gene: TRBV6-5
clone size: NA
J gene: TRBJ2-7
D gene: NA

CDR3 DNA: TGTGCCAGCAGTTTACTGGGGGGCACTGAAGCTTTCTTT
CDR3 protein: CASSLLGGTEAFF
V gene: TRBV28
clone size: once
J gene: TRBJ1-1
D gene: NA

CDR3 DNA: TGTGCCAGTAGTATGATAAGGGGGGGCTCCTACAATGAGCAGTTCTTC
CDR3 protein: CASSMIRGGSYNEQFF
V gene: TRBV19
clone size: NA
J gene: TRBJ2-1
D gene: NA

CDR3 DNA: TGTGCCAGTAGTATTAACAGCTTGAACACTGAAGCTTTCTTT
CDR3 protein: CASSINSLNTEAFF
V gene: TRBV19
clone size: NA
J gene: TRBJ1-1
D gene: NA

CDR3 DNA: TGTGCCAGTAGTAAGCAGACAAGCTCCTACGAGCAGTACTTC
CDR3 protein: CASSKQTSSYEQYF
V gene: TRBV19
clone size: NA
J gene: TRBJ2-7
D gene: NA

CDR3 DNA: TGTGCCAGCAGCAGAAACAATGAGCAGTTCTTC
CDR3 protein: CASSRNNEQFF
V gene: TRBV6-5
clone size: NA
J gene: TRBJ2-1
D gene: NA

CDR3 DNA: TGTGCCAGCAGCCCTGGGTATTGGGTCCACGAGCAGTACTTC
CDR3 protein: CASSPGYWVHEQYF
V gene: TRBV5-6
clone size: NA
J gene: TRBJ2-7
D gene: NA